The 14 T cell receptor beta chains below come from one sample, sequenced in a study of blood T cell repertoires in COVID-19. TCRdb's table, derived via immunoSEQ multiplex PCR, lists solely in-frame clones and lacks some. The sample contains a few hundred thousand clones, around nine tenths of which appear only once. Source material: peripheral blood. All receptors come from a woman aged 55-70 years with COVID-19, enrolled during active disease.

The chain employs TRBV5-1 and TRBJ2-1, with TRBD2 identical over 7 bases. The CDR3 runs 18 residues. Germline loops: CDR1 SGHRS, CDR2 YFSETQ. The V and J ends lost 4 bases and 5 bases, in that order; junction bases with no gene match: 18. CDR3 in amino acids: CASSISPRGAGLNNEQFF. The CDR3 DNA follows: TGCGCCAGCAGCATATCACCGAGGGGAGCGGGGCTCAACAATGAGCAGTTCTTC.

The chain links TRBV7-9 to TRBJ2-5; D may be TRBD2 (6 bases). V shed 5 bases and J shed 5 bases, with 18 bases lying between them. The CDR3 sequence is 15 residues long. The germline gives CDR1 SEHNR, CDR2 FQNEAQ (reference sequence). This CDR3 reads CASSRPGGAGETQYF. The DNA of the CDR3 is TGTGCCAGCAGCCGCCCCGGAGGAGCGGGTGAGACCCAGTACTTC.

The V and J genes are TRBV9 and TRBJ2-7; the D gene is possibly TRBD1 (6 bases). Trimming took off 4 bases at V and 1 base at J, with 27 bases between the two ends. This CDR3 contains 19 residues. Looked up from germline, CDR1 is SGDLS and CDR2 is YYNGEE. The chain's CDR3 is CASSPEGESVGHRSYEQYF. The CDR3 DNA reads TGTGCCAGCAGCCCAGAAGGGGAAAGTGTGGGACATCGGTCCTACGAGCAGTACTTC. Full variable domain (rest looked up from reference TRBV9 and TRBJ2-7): DSGVTQTPKHLITATGQRVTLRCSPRSGDLSVYWYQQSLDQGLQFLIQYYNGEERAKGNILERFSAQQFPDLHSELNLSSLELGDSALYFCASSPEGESVGHRSYEQYFGPGTRLTVT.

This clone was seen only a few times. The chain combines TRBV6-5 with TRBJ2-2; D gene uncertain. Germline loops: CDR1 MNHEY, CDR2 SVGAGI. V was pared by 4 bases and J by 1 base, with 7 bases between. The CDR3 consists of 14 residues. CDR3 sequence reads: CASSSRGNTGELFF. The CDR3 DNA sequence: TGTGCCAGCAGTTCAAGAGGGAACACCGGGGAGCTGTTTTTT.

The rearrangement uses TRBV5-4 and TRBJ2-7, with 7 bases lining up with TRBD2. Germline CDR1 and CDR2: SGHNT and YYREEE (reference sequence). This CDR3 is 13 amino acids long. V lost 5 bases, J lost 7 bases, and 9 bases stayed unmatched. Here the CDR3 DNA reads TGTGCCAGCAGGGGCGGCGTGGGGGGGGAGCAGTACTTC. This codes for CASRGGVGGEQYF.

V gene TRBV13 combines with J gene TRBJ1-5; D is unresolved. Per the germline V gene, CDR1 is PRHDT and CDR2 is FYEKMQ (reference sequence). This CDR3 contains 13 residues. The V and J ends lost 4 bases and 4 bases respectively, with 8 bases between them. The CDR3 sequence is CASSYGRNQPQHF. CDR3 DNA: TGTGCCAGCAGCTATGGGAGAAATCAGCCCCAGCATTTT.

The J gene is TRBJ2-3, the V gene TRBV19; 7 bases align to TRBD1. Unmatched junction bases numbered 2, after V lost 6 bases and J lost 2 bases. The length of the CDR3 is 13 residues. Germline CDR1 and CDR2: LNHDA and SQIVND (reference sequence). The DNA of the CDR3 is TGTGCCAGTAGACAGGGGACCACAGATACGCAGTATTTT. As protein: CASRQGTTDTQYF.

Concerning this clone: The CDR3 carries no conserved terminal phenylalanine or tryptophan, so it likely arises from a read error. No DNA is shown, since the ends of the CDR3 on it are uncertain; the CDR3 is the one TCRdb lists. V gene TRBV6-5 combines with J gene TRBJ2-7; the table's D call, TRBD1, was not checked against the DNA. Inclusive of both ends, the CDR3 amounts to 11 amino acids. The V gene's germline CDR1 is MNHEY and CDR2 SVGAGI. CDR3 residues: CASGPTAPVAS.

In regard to this clone: The sample has other DNA sequences that encode this CDR3 too. The chain has TRBV4-2 and TRBJ1-1; perhaps TRBD1 as D (5 bases). The CDR3 totals 13 residues. The germline V and J ends were trimmed by 1 base and 3 bases, with 6 bases remaining between them. Germline loops: CDR1 LGHNA, CDR2 YNFKEQ. CDR3 protein: CASSQGRDTEAFF. DNA for the CDR3: TGTGCCAGCAGCCAAGGCAGGGACACTGAAGCTTTCTTT.

This rearrangement joins TRBV30 to TRBJ1-3; 11 nucleotides match TRBD1. The CDR3 spans 15 residues. The ends lost 4 bases at V and 2 bases at J; junction bases unmatched: 4. Germline CDR1 GTSNPN, CDR2 SVGIG (reference sequence). CDR3 DNA: TGTGCCTGGAATGGACAGGGGGCTCCTGGAAACACCATATATTTT. Translating gives CAWNGQGAPGNTIYF.

The J gene is TRBJ1-1, the V gene TRBV2; 10 bases line up with TRBD1. This CDR3 has 13 residues. CDR1 and CDR2 from the germline V gene are SNHLY and FYNNEI. J was trimmed by 0 bases and V by 8 bases; bases with no gene match: 0. The CDR3 DNA reads as TGTGCCAGCGGGACAGGGGTGAACACTGAAGCTTTCTTT. Translating gives CASGTGVNTEAFF.

V usage is TRBV2 and J usage is TRBJ1-2, with 9 nucleotides matching TRBD1. V lost 11 bases to trimming and J lost 6 bases; unmatched junction nucleotides: 10. The germline gives CDR1 SNHLY, CDR2 FYNNEI. This CDR3 contains 13 residues. The CDR3 here is CAGKQGASDGYTF. The CDR3 bases are TGTGCCGGAAAACAGGGGGCTAGCGATGGCTACACCTTC.

This clone was detected only once. This chain joins TRBV25-1 and TRBJ1-2, with a tentative D call TRBD1 (6 bases). This CDR3 region has 14 residues. Germline CDR1 reads MGHDK; CDR2 reads SYGVNS. Trimming left V 5 bases short and J 3 bases short, with 13 bases between. For the CDR3, the DNA is TGTGCCAGCAGTACCCTCAACAGGGACTATGGCTACACCTTC. Its protein product is CASSTLNRDYGYTF.

The chain uses TRBV18 and TRBJ1-1, with TRBD1 as a possible D gene (6 bases). Germline V CDR1 and CDR2: KGHSH, LQKENI. The germline V and J ends were trimmed by 3 bases and 7 bases, with 12 bases remaining between them. There are 13 residues in the CDR3. CDR3 DNA: TGTGCCAGCTCACCGGGGACAAGGTATGAAGCTTTCTTT. Its protein is CASSPGTRYEAFF.